Presented here are 5 T cell receptor beta chains from one specimen sequenced in a study of control samples from healthy donors and cancer patients. Here immunoSEQ multiplex PCR was the method, and the copy in TCRdb shows in-frame clones only, minus some. The sample contains about 180,000 clones, around 90% of which appear only once. What was sequenced was blood. The receptors here all came from a woman in her fifties or sixties in good health.

J is TRBJ2-2 and V is TRBV28; D unresolved. Per the germline V gene, CDR1 is MDHEN and CDR2 is SYDVKM. The CDR3 consists of 14 residues. Trimming stripped 5 bases from V and 5 bases from J, with 12 bases between. CDR3: CASSPNRRTGELFF. DNA for the CDR3: TGTGCCAGCAGTCCAAATCGGAGAACCGGGGAGCTGTTTTTT.

This clone was counted a single time. This CDR3 is CASSPPGAVDGYTF. In DNA form, the CDR3 reads TGTGCCAGCAGCCCCCCGGGGGCCGTAGATGGCTACACCTTC. V and J are TRBV5-4 and TRBJ1-2; perhaps TRBD1 as D (6 bases). This CDR3 has 14 residues. The ends were cut back, 4 bases at V and 6 bases at J, with 16 bases in the middle. Germline V gene lookup returns CDR1 SGHNT and CDR2 YYREEE (reference sequence).

V usage is TRBV6-1 and J usage is TRBJ2-7, with no clear D. V dropped 2 bases and J dropped 0 bases, with 11 bases sitting between them. CDR3 length: 15 residues. Looked up from germline, CDR1 is MNHNS and CDR2 is SASEGT. CDR3 DNA sequence: TGTGCCAGCAGTGAACCGCGGCTGGTCTCCTACGAGCAGTACTTC. This encodes CASSEPRLVSYEQYF.

The gene calls are TRBV11-2 and TRBJ1-4; unclear D gene. Trimming shortened V by 5 bases and J by 14 bases, and 15 bases separated the two germline ends. CDR1 and CDR2 from the germline V gene are SGHAT and FQNNGV. The length of the CDR3 is 12 residues. The CDR3 spells CASSHNTPVLFF. Written as DNA, the CDR3 is TGTGCCAGCAGCCATAACACCCCGGTCCTGTTTTTT.

To note about this clone: The junction differs from germline at one of its ends, possibly a read error. The J gene is TRBJ1-2, the V gene TRBV5-1, with D perhaps TRBD1 (6 bases). Germline V lookup: CDR1 SGHRS, CDR2 YFSETQ. The CDR3 has 11 amino acids. CDR3 protein: CTGHPHFGYTF. The CDR3 DNA sequence: TGTACGGGACACCCCCATTTCGGCTACACCTTC.